The entry below gives a single T cell receptor beta chain sequence along with its context. This sample was taken from a study of control samples from healthy donors and cancer patients. TCRdb keeps only in-frame clones here, not all; method: immunoSEQ multiplex PCR. Of around 200,000 clones in the sample, 80% to 95% are singletons; the top ten hold 1.4% to 1.5%. What was sequenced was blood. The TCR originated in a man younger than 35 in good health.

The CDR3 nucleotides read TGCGCCAGCAGCTTTGCAGATAATAATTCACCCCTCCACTTT. Protein: CASSFADNNSPLHF. This chain joins TRBV5-1 and TRBJ1-6; D call uncertain. Germline V CDR1 and CDR2: SGHRS, YFSETQ. The CDR3 totals 14 residues. V lost 2 bases and J lost 5, with 8 bases in between.